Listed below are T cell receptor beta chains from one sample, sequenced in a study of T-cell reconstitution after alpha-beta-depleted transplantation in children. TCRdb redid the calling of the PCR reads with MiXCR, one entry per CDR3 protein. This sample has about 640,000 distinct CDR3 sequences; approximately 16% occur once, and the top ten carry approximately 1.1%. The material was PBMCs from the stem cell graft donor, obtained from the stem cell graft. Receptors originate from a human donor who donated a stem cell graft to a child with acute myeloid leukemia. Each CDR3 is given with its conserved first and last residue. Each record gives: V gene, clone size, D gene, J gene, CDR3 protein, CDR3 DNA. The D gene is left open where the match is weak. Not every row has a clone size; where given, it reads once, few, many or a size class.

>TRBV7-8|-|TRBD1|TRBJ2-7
CASSLGQGFVYEQYF
TGTGCCAGCAGCTTAGGACAGGGGTTTGTATACGAGCAGTACTTC
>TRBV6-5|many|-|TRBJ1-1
CASSLHKGTEAFF
TGTGCCAGCAGTCTACACAAAGGGACTGAAGCTTTCTTT
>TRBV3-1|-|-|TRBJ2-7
CASSRRRDTLSKNYEQYF
TGTGCCAGCAGCCGGCGCCGGGACACACTATCGAAGAACTACGAGCAGTACTTC
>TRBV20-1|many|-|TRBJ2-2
CSAAGPGELFF
TGCAGTGCTGCGGGGCCCGGGGAGCTGTTTTTT
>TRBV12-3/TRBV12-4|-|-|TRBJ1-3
CASTLGGTSGNTIYF
TGTGCCAGCACCCTCGGAGGGACCTCTGGAAACACCATATATTTT
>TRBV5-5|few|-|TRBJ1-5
CASSTREINQPQHF
TGTGCCAGCAGCACGAGGGAGATCAATCAGCCCCAGCATTTT
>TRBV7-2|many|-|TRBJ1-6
CASSLDGTGNNSPLHF
TGTGCCAGCAGCTTAGATGGAACAGGGAATAATTCACCCCTCCACTTT
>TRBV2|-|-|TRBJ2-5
CASFGGPAKETQYF
TGTGCCAGCTTCGGGGGGCCTGCGAAAGAGACCCAGTACTTC
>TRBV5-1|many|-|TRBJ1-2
CASSPQRARYGYTF
TGCGCCAGCAGCCCCCAACGAGCGCGGTATGGCTACACCTTC
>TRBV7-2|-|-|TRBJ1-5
CASSLALGAGGSNQPQHF
TGTGCCAGCAGCTTAGCGCTAGGGGCTGGGGGGAGCAATCAGCCCCAGCATTTT
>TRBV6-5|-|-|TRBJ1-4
CASSYGPPGMEGEKLFF
TGTGCCAGCAGTTACGGACCCCCAGGGATGGAGGGTGAAAAACTGTTTTTT
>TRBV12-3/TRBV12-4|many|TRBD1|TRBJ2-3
CASRRQGSDTQYF
TGTGCCAGCAGACGACAGGGGTCAGATACGCAGTATTTT
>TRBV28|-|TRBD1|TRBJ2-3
CASRFRDSPTDTQYF
TGTGCCAGCAGGTTCCGGGACAGCCCCACAGATACGCAGTATTTT
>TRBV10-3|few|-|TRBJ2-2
CAISDSVGGAGELFF
TGTGCCATCAGTGACAGCGTAGGTGGAGCCGGGGAGCTGTTTTTT
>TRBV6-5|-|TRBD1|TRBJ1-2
CASSYRQGAYGYTF
TGTGCCAGCAGTTACCGCCAGGGGGCTTATGGCTACACCTTC
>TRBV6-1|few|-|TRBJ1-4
CASSECGTCPTNEKLFF
TGTGCCAGCAGTGAGTGCGGCACCTGCCCAACTAATGAAAAACTGTTTTTT
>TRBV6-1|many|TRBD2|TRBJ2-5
CASSPGLASVVEKATQYF
TGTGCCAGCAGCCCTGGACTAGCTTCGGTCGTAGAGAAGGCGACCCAGTACTTC
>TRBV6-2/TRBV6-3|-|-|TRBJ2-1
CASSYRESYNEQFF
TGTGCCAGCAGTTACAGGGAGTCCTACAATGAGCAGTTCTTC
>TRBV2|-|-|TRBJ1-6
CASSRWGSNNSPLHF
TGTGCCAGCAGTCGTTGGGGTTCCAATAATTCACCCCTCCACTTT
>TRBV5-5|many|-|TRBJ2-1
CASSLSTNNEQFF
TGTGCCAGCAGCTTGTCCACTAACAATGAGCAGTTCTTC
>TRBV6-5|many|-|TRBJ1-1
CASSYGAAMNTEAFF
TGTGCCAGCAGTTACGGGGCAGCGATGAACACTGAAGCTTTCTTT
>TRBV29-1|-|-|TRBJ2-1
CSVGLDPGAYNEQFF
TGCAGCGTGGGATTGGATCCGGGAGCATACAATGAGCAGTTCTTC
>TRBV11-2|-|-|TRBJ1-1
CASSLSPDRYTEAFF
TGTGCCAGCAGCTTGAGCCCCGATCGGTACACTGAAGCTTTCTTT
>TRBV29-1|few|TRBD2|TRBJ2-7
CSALAGPYEQYF
TGCAGCGCCTTAGCGGGGCCGTACGAGCAGTACTTC
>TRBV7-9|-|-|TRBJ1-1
CASSLLPGVVTEAFF
TGTGCCAGCAGCTTACTTCCAGGCGTGGTCACTGAAGCTTTCTTT